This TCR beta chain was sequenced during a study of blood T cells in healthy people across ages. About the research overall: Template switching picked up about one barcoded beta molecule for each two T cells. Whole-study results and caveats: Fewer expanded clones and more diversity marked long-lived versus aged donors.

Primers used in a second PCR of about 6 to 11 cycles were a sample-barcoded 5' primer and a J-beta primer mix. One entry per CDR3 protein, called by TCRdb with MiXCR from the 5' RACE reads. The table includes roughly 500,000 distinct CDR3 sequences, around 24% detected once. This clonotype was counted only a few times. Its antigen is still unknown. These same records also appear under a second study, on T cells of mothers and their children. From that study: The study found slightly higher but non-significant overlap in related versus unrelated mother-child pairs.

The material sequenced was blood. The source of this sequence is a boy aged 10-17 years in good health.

DNA of the CDR3: TGCAGCGTCCCGAGGGGGGCTGGGGGCTACACCTTC. Encoded protein: CSVPRGAGGYTF. The chain joins TRBV29-1 to TRBJ1-2; TRBD1 might be the D (6 bases). This CDR3 contains 12 residues. V was pared by 6 bases and J by 8 bases, with 16 bases between. Germline V CDR1 and CDR2: SQVTM, ANQGSEA. Drawing the rest from reference TRBV29-1 and TRBJ1-2, the complete variable domain is SAVISQKPSRDICQRGTSLTIQCQVDSQVTMMFWYRQQPGQSLTLIATANQGSEATYESGFVIDKFPISRPNLTFSTLTVSNMSPEDSSIYLCSVPRGAGGYTFGSGTRLTVV.